The clone carrying this TCR beta chain was recorded once. Germline V gene sequence: CDR1 MNHNS, CDR2 SASEGT. V gave up 6 bases and J gave up 2 bases, with 11 bases separating them. This CDR3 spans 13 amino acids. The data are from a study of cytomegalovirus exposure and HLA in healthy donors. 13 Jbeta primers and 60 Vbeta primers were used for the PCR. Here immunoSEQ multiplex PCR was the method, and the copy in TCRdb shows in-frame clones only, minus some. The data contain about 160,000 clones, 80% of them singletons. Material for sequencing was PBMCs. This TCR was sampled from a young man in good health and CMV-seropositive. The chain links TRBV6-1 to TRBJ2-7; maybe TRBD1 (5 bases). The DNA of the CDR3 is TGTGCCAGCAGCCCGTTAGGGGCCTACGAGCAGTACTTC. Protein product: CASSPLGAYEQYF.